A selection of T cell receptor beta chains follows, all from one sample in a study of blood T cell repertoires in COVID-19. Clones were sequenced by immunoSEQ multiplex PCR, and TCRdb holds only the in-frame ones, with some missing. The table includes 180,000 or so clones, about 86% detected once. The sequenced sample consisted of peripheral blood. Receptors were obtained from a woman in her sixties with COVID-19, enrolled during active disease. Each CDR3 is given with its conserved first and last residue. Size is omitted from some rows. Given values are once, few, many or a class for expanded clones.

j_gene: TRBJ1-5; v_gene: TRBV27; abundance: -; CDR3aa: CASSLGGVSQPQHF
j_gene: TRBJ2-7; v_gene: TRBV7-2; abundance: -; CDR3aa: CASSLRDGAGGRPEQYF
j_gene: TRBJ2-6; v_gene: TRBV4-1; abundance: -; CDR3aa: CASSQDPHSSISGANVLTF
j_gene: TRBJ2-5; v_gene: TRBV10-2; abundance: once; CDR3aa: CASSDPNILTGKPAETQYF
j_gene: TRBJ2-1; v_gene: TRBV5-1; abundance: -; CDR3aa: CASSRPSGNEQFF
j_gene: TRBJ2-2; v_gene: TRBV5-1; abundance: -; CDR3aa: CASSPLAGGTGELFF
j_gene: TRBJ2-2; v_gene: TRBV7-7; abundance: many; CDR3aa: CASSPEGWDTGELFF
j_gene: TRBJ1-1; v_gene: TRBV6-2/TRBV6-3; abundance: -; CDR3aa: CASSRTGLNTEAFF
j_gene: TRBJ1-1; v_gene: TRBV28; abundance: -; CDR3aa: CASTLRTGYMNEAFF
j_gene: TRBJ1-4; v_gene: TRBV19; abundance: once; CDR3aa: CATRRGLTNEKLFF
j_gene: TRBJ2-1; v_gene: TRBV6-4; abundance: -; CDR3aa: CASSLETSAVNEQFF
j_gene: TRBJ2-7; v_gene: TRBV4-1; abundance: -; CDR3aa: CASSQAHPDSYEQYF
j_gene: TRBJ1-3; v_gene: TRBV4-2; abundance: -; CDR3aa: CASSQDPRGSGNTIYF
j_gene: TRBJ2-2; v_gene: TRBV10-1; abundance: -; CDR3aa: CASSESTLGRGHTGELFF
j_gene: TRBJ2-7; v_gene: TRBV28; abundance: -; CDR3aa: CASSLLSAVQGAWEQYF
j_gene: TRBJ2-3; v_gene: TRBV5-4; abundance: -; CDR3aa: CASSLTRTDTQYF
j_gene: TRBJ1-6; v_gene: TRBV5-8; abundance: -; CDR3aa: CASSLEGRENSPLHF
j_gene: TRBJ1-2; v_gene: TRBV9; abundance: -; CDR3aa: CASSVGQAPGYTF
j_gene: TRBJ1-5; v_gene: TRBV10-3; abundance: few; CDR3aa: CAISARAGEGQPQHF
j_gene: TRBJ2-6; v_gene: TRBV28; abundance: -; CDR3aa: CASSPSRAGANVLTF
j_gene: TRBJ1-1; v_gene: TRBV6-2/TRBV6-3; abundance: -; CDR3aa: CASSYSRDRVRLRNTEAFF
j_gene: TRBJ1-1; v_gene: TRBV7-3; abundance: -; CDR3aa: CASSLSGGEGTEAFF
j_gene: TRBJ2-7; v_gene: TRBV6-5; abundance: -; CDR3aa: CASSYSSGSTYGQYF
j_gene: TRBJ1-2; v_gene: TRBV27; abundance: few; CDR3aa: CASRGPIHGYTF
j_gene: TRBJ1-3; v_gene: TRBV7-9; abundance: -; CDR3aa: CASSLGTGSEGNTIYF
j_gene: TRBJ1-4; v_gene: TRBV29-1; abundance: -; CDR3aa: CSVRTGSATNEKLFF
j_gene: TRBJ1-1; v_gene: TRBV5-1; abundance: -; CDR3aa: CASSLDPRPQGTEAFF
j_gene: TRBJ2-7; v_gene: TRBV4-3; abundance: -; CDR3aa: CASSQVGGSYEQYF
j_gene: TRBJ1-3; v_gene: TRBV19; abundance: -; CDR3aa: CASNRRNSGNTIYF
j_gene: TRBJ2-7; v_gene: TRBV15; abundance: -; CDR3aa: CATSRPTGEESEQYF
j_gene: TRBJ2-5; v_gene: TRBV6-2/TRBV6-3; abundance: -; CDR3aa: CASSYSRAGGAETQYF
j_gene: TRBJ2-3; v_gene: TRBV4-3; abundance: -; CDR3aa: CASSQPGLGTDTQYF
j_gene: TRBJ1-4; v_gene: TRBV18; abundance: -; CDR3aa: CASSPLGQGFEKLFF
j_gene: TRBJ2-7; v_gene: TRBV18; abundance: -; CDR3aa: CASSFPQGPYEQYF
j_gene: TRBJ2-7; v_gene: TRBV5-6; abundance: -; CDR3aa: CASSPYDRPYEQYF
j_gene: TRBJ2-2; v_gene: TRBV4-3; abundance: -; CDR3aa: CASSRTGRGANTGELFF
j_gene: TRBJ2-4; v_gene: TRBV4-3; abundance: -; CDR3aa: CASSAGGATKNIQYF
j_gene: TRBJ2-7; v_gene: TRBV15; abundance: -; CDR3aa: CATSRDKLAAYEQYF
j_gene: TRBJ2-3; v_gene: TRBV30; abundance: once; CDR3aa: CAWRGDRGQARPDTQYF
j_gene: TRBJ1-5; v_gene: TRBV19; abundance: few; CDR3aa: CASSIYQGGVAGSNQPQHF
j_gene: TRBJ2-7; v_gene: TRBV5-6; abundance: few; CDR3aa: CASSWTVTYEQYF
j_gene: TRBJ1-4; v_gene: TRBV7-8; abundance: -; CDR3aa: CASSHRDRPNRGEKLFF
j_gene: TRBJ2-7; v_gene: TRBV6-5; abundance: few; CDR3aa: CASSYSKDAREQYF
j_gene: TRBJ2-7; v_gene: TRBV20-1; abundance: -; CDR3aa: CSASLTRGGITYEQYF
j_gene: TRBJ2-7; v_gene: TRBV11-2; abundance: -; CDR3aa: CASSLEASGSHEQYF
j_gene: TRBJ1-5; v_gene: TRBV11-2; abundance: -; CDR3aa: CASSLGPEIQPQHF
j_gene: TRBJ2-1; v_gene: TRBV28; abundance: -; CDR3aa: CASSLFHSHEQFF
j_gene: TRBJ1-2; v_gene: TRBV21-1; abundance: once; CDR3aa: CASSKQGGDGKNGYTF
j_gene: TRBJ1-4; v_gene: TRBV25-1; abundance: few; CDR3aa: CASSEYLREEKLFF